This TCR beta chain was identified in a study of siplizumab effects on memory and regulatory T cells. Study results and caveats: Apparently more diverse than memory cells, naive T cells also seemed major alloresponse contributors. Naive or memory phenotype assignment was not possible for roughly 80-97% of proliferating CD4+ or CD8+ clones.

TCRdb's copy holds only in-frame clones and misses some; the assay was immunoSEQ multiplex PCR. The table lists over 85,000 clones, approximately 96% of them singletons. V was clipped by 4 bases and J by 0 bases, with 8 bases between them. Germline lookup yields CDR1 SGHRS and CDR2 YFSETQ. This CDR3 has 14 residues. This clone was counted once. Its antigen is not known. The origin of this receptor is a human donor in good health. The sequenced material came from naive CD4+ T cells sorted from blood. J is TRBJ2-1 and V is TRBV5-1, with a possible D match to TRBD2 (6 bases). Here the CDR3 reads CASSVGGSYNEQFF. Written as DNA, the CDR3 is TGCGCCAGCAGCGTGGGGGGCTCCTACAATGAGCAGTTCTTC.